This T cell receptor (beta chain) was sequenced in a study of blood T cell repertoires in COVID-19. Here immunoSEQ multiplex PCR was the method, and the copy in TCRdb shows in-frame clones only, minus some. The sample carries approximately 250,000 clones, 75% to 95% recorded once. Participants were aged about 18 to 95 years, lived in 24 US areas, and enrolled virtually. V shed 6 bases and J 3 bases; nucleotides not matched to a gene: 7. Germline V lookup: CDR1 MDHEN, CDR2 SYDVKM. This CDR3 spans 14 amino acids. This TCR was sampled from a man aged 35-49 years who had been exposed to COVID-19. Sequenced: PBMCs or T cells enriched from blood (not recorded which). The chain is built from TRBV28 and TRBJ2-7; TRBD2 agrees at 8 bases. This chain's CDR3 is CASRGQAGDYEQYF. The CDR3 DNA reads as TGTGCCAGCAGAGGTCAAGCGGGAGACTACGAGCAGTACTTC.